This TCR beta chain was sequenced for a study of cytomegalovirus exposure and HLA in healthy donors (dated by TCRdb to the late 2010s). As for the study more broadly: An earlier analysis of roughly 500 of the donors reported over 250 Gb of sequence data and roughly 120 million unique TCR beta sequences obtained from approximately 180 million T cells. An early release that covered about 600 HLA-typed donors contained about 300 gigabases of sequencing data and tens of millions of unique TCR sequences. Among the roughly 370 genotyped donors, around 81% belonged to the genetic ancestry cluster associated with self-reported Caucasian donors. The study was designed to test whether signatures of past pathogen exposure could be identified by cataloging public T cell receptors. The T cell repertoires of 666 subjects were profiled by immunosequencing and related to cytomegalovirus serostatus. Besides the first cohort of approximately 710 subjects, a separate validation cohort made up of roughly 120 different subjects was used. High-throughput TCR immunosequencing, statistical association of individual TCRs with disease status, and machine learning were combined to predict cytomegalovirus infection status. To study patterns of TCR occurrence, a later analysis re-analyzed previously published TCR beta repertoires from 650 to 750 donors and added high-resolution HLA genotyping. The later analysis used no new phenotypic data to find candidate immune exposures, relying instead on TCR beta sequences and their occurrence across donors. An earlier analysis of 587 of the donors used high-throughput TCR beta sequencing to judge whether each TCR beta V gene segment behaved as functional or pseudogenic. Donor age, sex, ethnicity and CMV serostatus were compiled alongside the repertoire data. A later genetic analysis used genome-wide SNP genotypes for about 60% of the roughly 700 donors, treating that subset as a discovery cohort. Every repertoire in the discovery cohort had been generated on one and the same sequencing platform. HLA typing included class I and class II loci at four-digit resolution. Typing coverage differed by locus: A, B, C, DRB1 and DQB1 were typed in roughly 629-640 donors, DQA1 in around 500, DPA1 in some 610, and DPB1 in approximately 450. A handful of DR-DQ haplotypes were handled as single units for association and clustering because linkage in the cohort was strong. Among over 350 genotyped donors of the cohort, an average of approximately 240,000 unique TCR beta nucleotide sequences were sequenced per donor, roughly 20% of them non-productive. What the research found in general, with its limitations: Because HLA typing was unavailable for some donors at each locus, only the typed subset was used in association tests. V-gene and J-gene trimming of TCR beta chains was associated with a missense DCLRE1C variant in a later genetic analysis, and the association was replicated in an independent cohort. The sequencing pipeline was judged likely to have produced a cluster of highly shared sequence variants as a technical artifact. In a later analysis, TCR association rates were found to vary across HLA loci, with the most associated TCRs seen for DRB1 alleles and the fewest for HLA-C alleles. The cohort was sequenced for TCR beta chains only, and without alpha or paired-chain data the features that could be detected were limited. When HLA alleles, especially DR and DQ, strongly co-occurred, attributing TCR associations to individual alleles was difficult. The earlier analysis of approximately 560 of the donors excluded roughly 16 rarely observed V segments, including chromosome 9 orphons, because counts were too low. The study gave a list of around 170 TCR beta chains associated with cytomegalovirus. According to a later analysis, parvovirus B19, influenza, CMV and Epstein-Barr virus appeared linked to several top co-occurrence clusters. Compared with equally common non-associated chains, HLA-associated TCR beta chains in a later analysis were more clonally expanded and had lower generation probabilities. Most CMV-associated TCR beta chains appeared to be HLA-restricted in a later analysis, and the HLA associations seemed to be driven largely by CMV exposure. In an earlier analysis of fewer than 700 of the donors, most TCR beta V segments appeared in productive rearrangements about 87% or about 30% of the time, broadly matching IMGT annotations. Correlated functional status among segregating V segments might reflect linkage disequilibrium, but an unknown experimental factor could not be ruled out. Specific HLA alleles were associated with over 15,000 TCR beta sequences at a false discovery rate of 0.05 in a later analysis. Compared with the approximately 670-donor mean, donors in an Asian-associated ancestry cluster had fewer N-insertions in productive TCRs, according to a later genetic analysis. A few of the identified cytomegalovirus-associated TCR beta chains were confirmed in vitro to be specific for cytomegalovirus antigens. A further reported finding was that TCR beta sequences accurately predicted the HLA-A and HLA-B alleles for most subjects in the first cohort. Immune exposure information for the cohort was limited to CMV serostatus. Most TCR sequences were observed very rarely across donors, whereas some public TCRs were present in many individuals. According to the authors, the approach could potentially be generalized to other disease states and immunological phenotypes. Some IMGT-functional V segments, including TRBV6-2 and TRBV6-3, could not be distinguished by the 87-base-pair reads and were therefore excluded. Sequencing depth was assumed to be roughly uniform across donors in the presence/absence analyses, though that assumption may not hold. The classifier was reported to diagnose cytomegalovirus status with high specificity and sensitivity in both the original cohort and the validation cohort.

Counted from cysteine to phenylalanine, this CDR3 has 15 amino acids. The sequence is cut down to CDR3 DNA, 45 bases in frame from base 1. Via the germline V gene (reference sequence), CDR1 is LNHDA and CDR2 SQIVND. Trimming accounts for 7 bases at V and 6 bases at J, while the number of junction bases matched to no gene is 10. Libraries were made using the immunoSEQ multiplex PCR assay. For the multiplex PCR, a mixture combining 60 forward primers for TCR Vbeta segments and 13 reverse primers for TCR Jbeta segments was used. The CDR3 region of rearranged TCR beta genes was amplified from genomic DNA by a multiplex PCR assay. The amplified TCR beta libraries were sequenced on the Illumina HiSeq System as 87-base-pair reads. Regarding the original processing steps: A later analysis tallied tens of millions of unique TCR beta chains across the approximately 670 repertoires, and approximately 9.9 million of those chains were shared by two or more donors. Raw reads were error-corrected and collapsed into unique sequences with a nearest-neighbor algorithm that merged closely related sequences to remove PCR and sequencing errors. CDR3 sequences were aligned to IMGT reference sequences to assign V, D and J gene segments. For a sequence to be retained, a match of at least six nucleotides to both a V gene segment and a J gene segment was required. A rearrangement counted as productive if the CDR3 had no stop codons and remained in frame with V and J, and every other rearrangement counted as non-productive. Following IMGT convention, CDR3 was defined as the stretch from the second conserved V-encoded cysteine to the conserved J-encoded phenylalanine. The earlier analysis of 587 of the donors excluded any sequence lacking an unambiguous match to a single V gene segment. An earlier analysis of several hundred of the donors called V segments functional above 56.7% productive rearrangements and segregating when the between-donor standard deviation exceeded 5%. A statistical classification framework was built for diagnosing cytomegalovirus status from the catalog of TCR beta chain sequences. In a later analysis, V and J genes were assigned by comparing TCR nucleotide sequences against IMGT/GENE-DB human TR gene sequences. A later analysis assigned CDR3 sequences and most-parsimonious VDJ recombination scenarios with the TCRdist pipeline. In a later analysis, each TCR beta chain was defined by its CDR3 amino acid sequence together with its V-gene family, and reads without a unique V-gene family were excluded. As a way to deal with suspected cross-contamination and a sequencing artifact, a later analysis dropped roughly 620 nucleotide sequences that were highly shared and had low generation probability. In a later analysis, a clonal expansion index for each public chain was calculated from normalized within-repertoire ranks of inferred template counts. In a later analysis, generation probabilities were computed with a VDJ recombination model fitted to out-of-frame rearrangements, and the resulting probabilities were checked against IGoR. In a later analysis, hypergeometric tests were used to score TCR-TCR, TCR-HLA and TCR-CMV co-occurrence, with a repertoire-size bias correction applied to TCR pairs. False discovery rates were estimated in a later analysis by permuting HLA or CMV assignments 20 times. In a later analysis, co-occurring TCRs were grouped using DBSCAN, with TCRdist sequence similarity added in when clustering inside HLA-allele-positive subsets. Co-occurrence clustering excluded repertoires with fewer than 30,000 or more than 120,000 public chains, plus five with anomalous nucleotide sharing. TCRdb stores this immuneACCESS table with in-frame sequences only. Part of the clones is absent; in the studies checked, under half of the shortfall reflects unresolved V genes, and no reason is known for the rest. The V and J calls and clone size come from that table; D and trimming were worked out from the DNA. This sample holds roughly 200,000 clones; about 69% were observed only once. The top ten hold around 3% of the sample.

In total, approximately 610 healthy bone marrow donors made up the cohort. At the time of sampling, all cohort members were nominally healthy, though unrecorded immune exposures were likely present. The donor was CMV seronegative and was included in the group of around 320 seronegative cohort members. Every donor gave a peripheral blood sample, and the peripheral blood mononuclear cells from that sample were used for TCR beta sequencing. The Qiagen DNeasy Blood Extraction Kit was used to extract genomic DNA from the blood cell samples. Concerning this clone itself: Its antigen is unknown. No base quality values were provided; no much bigger clone lies one nucleotide off.

The rearrangement combines TRBV19 with TRBJ2-3; 10 central bases correspond to TRBD2. This TCR was sampled from a male donor in good health and CMV-seronegative. Sequencing input: PBMCs. The DNA reads TGTGCCAGTAACGATCCAGCGGGAGGGAGGGATACGCAGTATTTT. Translated, it gives CASNDPAGGRDTQYF.